This TCR beta chain appears in the sequencing data of a study of shared clonotypes between healthy human individuals (TCRdb year 2020). Regarding the study in general: The cohort comprised a couple of women and a few men aged 18 to 49 years. For each donor, CD4 naive and CD4 memory were each run on three plates, CD8 naive on two plates, and CD8 memory on one plate. Leukapheresis yielded between about 0.9 and 9 billion PBMCs per donor. Libraries were prepared and TCR repertoires were sequenced by different laboratories using diverse techniques, in order to increase sequencing depth and limit assay-specific biases. To estimate repertoire size and how much clonotypes are shared between individuals, the study performed deep sequencing of blood TCR repertoires from a few healthy adults. The full study reports these points: Based on pairwise subsampling, the degree of clonotype sharing among donors was expected to be affected by sequencing depth. Sampling was restricted to blood, and TCR repertoires in tissue are likely to differ from TCR repertoires in blood. Incomplete sequencing was indicated by rarefaction of sorted-subset datasets, despite the large sequencing depth. Compared with non-shared clonotypes, clonotypes shared by all four sorted-subset donors had higher generation probabilities. Naive subsets generally had larger estimated clonotype richness than memory subsets. The small number of donors limited the genetic and exposure-history diversity represented. Sharing across a few donors was observed for about 4.8% of naive CD4, under 4% of naive CD8, 2% to 2.5% of memory CD4, and 0.4% of memory CD8 clonotypes.

Reading from cysteine to phenylalanine, the CDR3 counts 15 amino acids. The read is trimmed to its CDR3 DNA, 45 bases read in frame from base 1. Based on the germline V gene, the CDR1 and CDR2 sequences are MDHEN and SYDVKM. As regards this clone: Its antigen has not been determined. Within one base of it there is no much larger clone, and no base qualities were kept.

The donors were healthy, HIV-negative adults who had no recently reported acute infections or vaccinations. Every donor was a Caucasian adult living in Nashville, Tennessee, USA. CD4+ T cells were enriched through magnetic negative selection, after which naive cells were positively selected on CD45RA and the remaining negative fraction served as the memory subset. Blood was collected by leukapheresis, and PBMCs were isolated by Ficoll-Histopaque density gradient centrifugation and then cryopreserved in liquid nitrogen vapor phase. Purity and quantity of every magnetically sorted T cell population were checked by analytical flow cytometry. Genomic DNA was isolated from each sorted fraction and quantified by UV absorbance on a Nanodrop 2000c. Using the deep immunoSEQ assay, multiplex PCR amplified TCR CDR3 regions from genomic DNA. Extracted genomic DNA from each cell subset was spread evenly across all wells of several immunoSEQ 96-well plates, with each plate serving as a replicate. For sorted subsets, approximately 190 ng of genomic DNA, equivalent to 25,000 to 35,000 T cell genomes, went into each replicate PCR. Purified libraries were measured with a Qubit 3.0 fluorometer, size-checked on a Bioanalyzer 2100, and measured again with the KAPA Library Quantification kit. Each immunoSEQ 96-well plate was sequenced on its own single-read 150-cycle Illumina NextSeq 550 flow cell. As for the authors' bioinformatics: Because only junctional sequences without quality scores were contained in the immunoSEQ output, filtering matching that applied to full-length reads could not be performed. To assign V/J genes and CDR3, sequences were annotated using PyIR, a Python wrapper for IgBLAST v1.9, with IMGT germline references. Reads with weak V/J assignments (E-value above 1e-6), missing CDR3, stop codons, out-of-frame junctions, or ambiguous translated residues were removed. A V3J clonotype was defined by an identical inferred V gene, J gene, and CDR3 amino acid sequence. Percentage overlap between repertoires was calculated by dividing the number of shared unique clonotypes by the size of the smaller repertoire. Repertoire richness was assessed with RTK rarefaction, the Chao1 estimator, and Recon v2.1 estimates of unobserved clonotypes. For all TCRbeta clonotypes obtained by the gDNA method from a few donors, generation probabilities were computed with OLGA. TCRdb carries this immuneACCESS record with in-frame sequences only. Its versions omit some clonotypes, under half of them owing to an unresolved V gene in the studies checked, with the rest unexplained. That table furnishes V, J and clone size, whereas the DNA furnished D and trimming. Present in this sample are about 2.4 million clones, more than 85% of which were seen just once. Of the sample, roughly 0.39% is held by the ten largest clones.

The source is a man aged 18 to 29 in good health. Some clones in this sample may be carry-over from other donors' samples. Source material: naive CD4+ T cells from PBMCs. What the cell subset or site label conveys for this sample: CD45RA+ positively selected. The rearranged chain carries TRBV28 and TRBJ2-5; tentative D gene TRBD1, with 7 bases matching. The better agreement between TRBJ2-7 and the DNA end casts doubt on the J call. The nucleotide sequence reads TGTGCCAGCAGTCCCAGGCAGGGGGGCTCCTACGAGCAGTACTTC. Translated, it reads CASSPRQGGSYEQYF.